Shown below are 22 T cell receptor beta chains from a single sample sequenced in a study of neurological immune-mediated disorders. TCRdb fed the 5' RACE reads into MiXCR, producing one record per CDR3 protein. The table includes around 17,000 distinct CDR3 sequences, less than 25% detected once. Sequencing was performed on PBMCs. The receptors were gathered from a man aged 45 to 65 in good health.

In its sample, this clonotype is medium-sized (0.01 to 0.1%). This chain uses TRBV5-6 with TRBJ2-7, with D perhaps given as TRBD1 or TRBD2 (5 bases each). Germline lookup yields CDR1 SGHDT and CDR2 YYEEEE. This CDR3 is 13 amino acids long. V shed 1 base and J shed 9 bases, with 14 bases lying between them. Here the CDR3 reads CASSLTGGGGQYF. CDR3 sequence (DNA): TGTGCCAGCAGCTTGACAGGCGGCGGAGGGCAGTACTTC.

In its sample, this clonotype ranks as large. The chain employs TRBV20-1 and TRBJ1-1, with 9 bases lining up with TRBD1. Germline V CDR1 and CDR2: DFQATT, SNEGSKA (reference sequence). The CDR3 loop spans 11 amino acids. With 5 bases clipped from V and 11 bases from J, the junction kept 6 bases outside the gene matches. CDR3 protein: CSAQRDRDAFF. As DNA, the CDR3 is TGCAGTGCTCAACGGGACAGGGATGCTTTCTTT.

This clonotype was recorded at least ten times. The gene calls are TRBV20-1 and TRBJ2-1, with D possibly called TRBD1 or TRBD2 (5 bases each). CDR1 and CDR2 from the germline V gene are DFQATT and SNEGSKA (reference sequence). The V end was cut by 3 bases, the J end by 4 bases, with 13 bases between. The CDR3 has 14 amino acids. CDR3 amino acids: CSASAPGLYNEQFF. In DNA, the CDR3 is TGCAGTGCTAGTGCGCCGGGGCTTTACAATGAGCAGTTCTTC.

This clonotype ranks as medium-sized. V is TRBV7-2 and J is TRBJ2-5; the D gene is possibly TRBD1 (5 bases). The CDR3 spans 16 residues. V was clipped by 1 base and J by 1 base, with 13 bases between them. Germline-derived CDR1 and CDR2 are SGHTA and FQGNSA. CDR3 DNA: TGTGCCAGCAGCTTAGATGGGGCGAGCCCCCAAGAGACCCAGTACTTC. Protein sequence: CASSLDGASPQETQYF.

In this sample, this clonotype turned up many times. The rearrangement uses TRBV10-3 and TRBJ1-5, with a tentative D call TRBD1 (5 bases). Germline CDR1 and CDR2: ENHRY and SYGVKD. This CDR3 comprises 15 residues. V lost 5 bases, J lost 2 bases, and 13 bases lay in between. The CDR3 coding sequence is TGTGCCATCAGTCCGGGGGACGGTGGCAATCAGCCCCAGCATTTT. Encoded protein: CAISPGDGGNQPQHF.

The table lists this clonotype with many counts. The chain is built from TRBV28 and TRBJ1-2; TRBD1 is a possible D gene (5 bases). The length of the CDR3 is 15 residues. Germline values: CDR1 MDHEN, CDR2 SYDVKM. Trimming removed 8 bases at V and 0 bases at J, with 16 bases between. The DNA of the CDR3 is TGTGCCAGCCTAGTTTACGCAGGGACTAACTATGGCTACACCTTC. It is translated as CASLVYAGTNYGYTF.

This clonotype was detected many times. The chain uses TRBV7-9 and TRBJ2-1; unclear D gene. CDR1 is SEHNR and CDR2 is FQNEAQ in the germline V gene (reference sequence). The CDR3 length is 10 residues. Deletions cut 6 bases from V and 5 bases from J, with 2 bases between. The CDR3 is CASSNNEQFF. CDR3 nucleotide sequence: TGTGCCAGCAGTAACAATGAGCAGTTCTTC.

The V and J genes are TRBV12-3 or TRBV12-4 and TRBJ2-1; no firm D call. V shed 6 bases and J shed 9 bases, with 15 bases lying between them. The CDR3 is 13 amino acids. The CDR3 reads CASSSSRVGEQFF. The CDR3 nucleotides read TGTGCCAGCAGCTCGTCTAGGGTAGGTGAGCAGTTCTTC.

The chain couples TRBV7-3 to TRBJ2-3, with TRBD1 matching 7 bases. The J segment lost 6 bases and the V segment lost 3 bases, leaving 9 bases of the junction unmatched. The CDR3 extends over 15 amino acids. Germline CDR1 and CDR2: SGHTA and FQGTGA. The CDR3 spells CASSLVGGDRDTQYF. Written as DNA, the CDR3 is TGTGCCAGCAGCTTGGTAGGGGGCGATAGGGATACGCAGTATTTT. Full variable domain (remainder filled in from reference TRBV7-3 and TRBJ2-3): GAGVSQTPSNKVTEKGKYVELRCDPISGHTALYWYRQSLGQGPEFLIYFQGTGAADDSGLPNDRFFAVRPEGSVSTLKIQRTERGDSAVYLCASSLVGGDRDTQYFGPGTRLTVL.

This clonotype was counted ten times or more. The rearrangement uses TRBV5-1 and TRBJ2-7; 9 nucleotides line up with TRBD1. CDR3 length equals 14 residues. Trimming removed 4 bases from V and 4 bases from J; junction bases left unmatched: 6. The germline gives CDR1 SGHRS, CDR2 YFSETQ. The CDR3 region is CASSKGQGVYEQYF. In DNA form, the CDR3 reads TGCGCCAGCAGCAAGGGACAGGGAGTATACGAGCAGTACTTC.

The sample holds many counts of this clonotype. The chain employs TRBV20-1 and TRBJ2-7; D is perhaps TRBD2 (5 bases). The V gene lost 1 base and the J gene lost 3 bases, with 22 bases spanning the gap. CDR1 is DFQATT, CDR2 SNEGSKA, per germline (reference sequence). The CDR3 has 17 residues. The CDR3, as DNA: TGCAGTGCTAGAGCCCTACTAGAATCGGCTGAGAACTACGAGCAGTACTTC. Residues: CSARALLESAENYEQYF.

This clonotype has ten or more counts. The chain has TRBV5-1 and TRBJ1-5, with D unclear. V gave up 0 bases and J gave up 0 bases, with 7 bases separating them. The germline gives CDR1 SGHRS, CDR2 YFSETQ. CDR3 size: 15 residues. The DNA of the CDR3 is TGCGCCAGCAGCTTGGGTGGCAGTAGCAATCAGCCCCAGCATTTT. Translating it yields CASSLGGSSNQPQHF.

The sample holds many counts of this clonotype. The V call is TRBV27, the J call TRBJ2-7; D not resolved. Germline V CDR1 and CDR2: MNHEY, SMNVEV (reference sequence). Trimming removed 2 bases at V and 0 bases at J, with 20 bases between. The CDR3 loop spans 18 amino acids. CDR3 nucleotides: TGTGCCAGCAGTTTAAAAAGTCCCATCTCCGTCACCTCCTACGAGCAGTACTTC. Protein product: CASSLKSPISVTSYEQYF.

This clonotype was picked up many times. The rearrangement joins TRBV20-1 to TRBJ2-1; D possibly corresponds to TRBD2 (6 bases). The CDR3 has 15 residues. V lost 4 bases and J 0 bases, leaving 13 bases between the germline ends. Germline-derived CDR1 and CDR2 are DFQATT and SNEGSKA (reference sequence). The CDR3 DNA sequence: TGCAGTGCTAAAGATGGGGGGATCTCCTACAATGAGCAGTTCTTC. Amino acids: CSAKDGGISYNEQFF.

This clonotype was seen repeatedly, ten times or more. The chain couples TRBV5-1 to TRBJ2-1; 14 bases map to TRBD2. The CDR3 has 20 amino acids. The germline CDR1 and CDR2 sequences are SGHRS and YFSETQ. Trimming at V came to 0 bases and at J to 2 bases, leaving 10 bases not matched to a gene. The CDR3 DNA sequence: TGCGCCAGCAGCTTGGCGGGACTAGCGGGAGAAGGAGGGCCCTACAATGAGCAGTTCTTC. Amino acids: CASSLAGLAGEGGPYNEQFF.

This clonotype was seen repeatedly, ten times or more. This chain connects TRBV12-3 or TRBV12-4 to TRBJ2-2, with D possibly TRBD1 on 6 matching bases. The CDR3 extends over 15 amino acids. Trimming shortened V by 6 bases and J by 0 bases, and 11 bases separated the two germline ends. The CDR3 loop is CASSLGTPNTGELFF. The CDR3 nucleotides are TGTGCCAGCAGCCTCGGGACACCGAACACCGGGGAGCTGTTTTTT.

In this sample, this clonotype turned up many times. The chain carries TRBV5-1 and TRBJ2-1, with 7 bases fitting TRBD1. Germline loops: CDR1 SGHRS, CDR2 YFSETQ. The CDR3 extends over 14 amino acids. Unmatched junction bases numbered 6, after V lost 4 bases and J lost 5 bases. Written as DNA, the CDR3 is TGCGCCAGCAGCACAGGGGACGGAAACAATGAGCAGTTCTTC. This sequence encodes CASSTGDGNNEQFF. The whole variable domain, remainder taken from reference TRBV5-1 and TRBJ2-1, is KAGVTQTPRYLIKTRGQQVTLSCSPISGHRSVSWYQQTPGQGLQFLFEYFSETQRNKGNFPGRFSGRQFSNSRSEMNVSTLELGDSALYLCASSTGDGNNEQFFGPGTRLTVL.

This clonotype was found many times. The chain combines TRBV15 with TRBJ2-7, with unresolved D. Trimming cost V 0 bases and J 2 bases, with 11 bases left between them. CDR3 size: 15 residues. The germline V gene has CDR1 LNHNV and CDR2 YYDKDF (reference sequence). CDR3 residues: CATSREYAVAYEQYF. CDR3 coding DNA: TGTGCCACCAGCAGAGAGTACGCGGTTGCCTACGAGCAGTACTTC.

Ten or more counts support this clonotype. The J gene is TRBJ2-2, the V gene TRBV11-1; D is undetermined. The CDR3 has 15 residues. Germline V lookup: CDR1 SGHAT, CDR2 FQDESV (reference sequence). With 6 bases removed from V and 1 base from J, the gap between germline ends came to 12 bases. CDR3 nucleotide sequence: TGTGCCAGCAGTCTCCGGCGGCTGAACACCGGGGAGCTGTTTTTT. Protein product: CASSLRRLNTGELFF.

This clonotype came up many times. This chain links TRBV6-5 with TRBJ1-2, with D unclear. Per germline, CDR1 MNHEY and CDR2 SVGAGI. V gave up 2 bases and J gave up 4 bases, with 8 bases separating them. The CDR3 loop spans 13 amino acids. The CDR3 DNA follows: TGTGCCAGCAGTTACGACGGTAGCTATGGCTACACCTTC. Translation gives CASSYDGSYGYTF.

This clonotype was seen many times. The J gene is TRBJ2-3, the V gene TRBV20-1; TRBD2 matches 12 bases. The trim removed 0 bases at V and 4 bases at J, leaving 8 bases unmatched. The CDR3 consists of 17 residues. Germline-derived CDR1 and CDR2 are DFQATT and SNEGSKA (reference sequence). The CDR3 sequence is CSARDSGASGRADTQYF. For the CDR3, the DNA is TGCAGTGCTAGAGATTCCGGGGCTAGCGGGAGGGCAGATACGCAGTATTTT.

This clonotype was observed many times. The chain couples TRBV5-1 to TRBJ2-7; D may be TRBD1 or TRBD2 (5 bases each). Germline CDR1 SGHRS, CDR2 YFSETQ. The V end was cut by 0 bases, the J end by 4 bases, with 8 bases between. This CDR3 is built from 13 residues. CDR3 protein: CASSLVGDYEQYF. The CDR3 coding sequence is TGCGCCAGCAGCTTGGTGGGGGATTACGAGCAGTACTTC.